This entry lists 10 T cell receptor beta chains sequenced from one sample in a study of blood T cell repertoires in COVID-19. The table came from immunoSEQ multiplex PCR; TCRdb's copy has only in-frame clones and leaves some out. This table has hundreds of thousands of clones, about 85% appearing once. Sequencing was carried out using PBMCs or T cells enriched from blood (not recorded which). Receptor source: a young woman with acute COVID-19.

The chain combines TRBV7-2 with TRBJ1-5; the D is unclear. The CDR3 totals 14 residues. Trimming removed 3 bases at V and 6 bases at J, with 12 bases between. The V gene's germline CDR1 is SGHTA and CDR2 FQGNSA. CDR3 bases: TGTGCCAGCAGCTTTGGGCCGGAGGGTCAGCCCCAGCATTTT. This translates into CASSFGPEGQPQHF.

The chain combines TRBV4-1 with TRBJ2-3; 14 bases fit TRBD2. The CDR3 is made up of 18 amino acids. The ends lost 5 bases at V and 3 bases at J; junction bases unmatched: 10. Germline V gene lookup returns CDR1 MGHRA and CDR2 YSYEKL. The CDR3 coding sequence is TGCGCCAGCAGCTCGGGACTAGCGGGAGTAATAGGGACAGATACGCAGTATTTT. Its translation: CASSSGLAGVIGTDTQYF.

The J gene is TRBJ1-2, the V gene TRBV20-1; 10 bases are a match to TRBD1. Germline values: CDR1 DFQATT, CDR2 SNEGSKA (reference sequence). The CDR3 loop spans 16 amino acids. V lost 3 bases, J lost 1 base, and 8 bases stayed unmatched. DNA of the CDR3: TGCAGTGCTAGTGGGACAGGGGAAGGGGGTAACTATGGCTACACCTTC. It specifies CSASGTGEGGNYGYTF.

The chain uses TRBV2 and TRBJ1-5; 11 bases are a match to TRBD1. The CDR3 spans 16 residues. The germline V gene has CDR1 SNHLY and CDR2 FYNNEI. V lost 6 bases and J lost 4; bases outside the gene matches: 8. CDR3 in DNA: TGTGCCAGCAGCGCACGGGACAGGGGGTGGAATCAGCCCCAGCATTTT. Translating gives CASSARDRGWNQPQHF.

V gene TRBV24-1 combines with J gene TRBJ1-5; TRBD1 matches 10 bases. V shed 3 bases and J 4 bases; nucleotides not matched to a gene: 5. CDR3 length equals 16 residues. The germline V gene has CDR1 KGHDR and CDR2 SFDVKD. The CDR3, as DNA: TGTGCCACCAGTGATACTGGGACAGGGGAAAATCAGCCCCAGCATTTT. Amino acids: CATSDTGTGENQPQHF.

The chain couples TRBV30 to TRBJ1-1; no reliable D call. This CDR3 is built from 14 residues. Germline assignment: CDR1 GTSNPN and CDR2 SVGIG (reference sequence). The V end lost 3 bases, the J end lost 1 base, and 12 bases lay between the germline ends. CDR3 nucleotide sequence: TGTGCCTGGAGCGGGGTCCCGGGGAACACTGAAGCTTTCTTT. As protein: CAWSGVPGNTEAFF.

The CDR3 region has the DNA TGTGCCAGCAGTTTACTCGCGGGTGATGGTGGCGAGCAGTACTTC. It is translated as CASSLLAGDGGEQYF. The chain is built from TRBV28 and TRBJ2-7, with D tentatively TRBD2 (5 bases). Per the germline V gene, CDR1 is MDHEN and CDR2 is SYDVKM. V was clipped by 2 bases and J by 6 bases, with 17 bases between them. This CDR3 is built from 15 residues.

This rearrangement joins TRBV7-8 to TRBJ2-4; 7 nucleotides align to TRBD2. The V gene's germline CDR1 is SGHVS and CDR2 FQNEAQ. This CDR3 contains 17 residues. V lost 1 base to trimming and J lost 7 bases; unmatched junction nucleotides: 13. The DNA for the CDR3 is TGTGCCAGCAGCTTAGGAGCAGGGCTAGCGGTTCGGAACATTCAGTACTTC. It specifies CASSLGAGLAVRNIQYF.

The CDR3 region is CASSEAPRGREKGYTF. In DNA form, the CDR3 reads TGTGCCAGCAGTGAAGCGCCCAGGGGGCGAGAGAAAGGCTACACCTTC. The V gene is TRBV2, the J gene TRBJ1-2; 8 bases align to TRBD1. Trimming cost V 0 bases and J 8 bases; bases outside gene matches: 11. This CDR3 comprises 16 residues. The germline V gene encodes CDR1 SNHLY and CDR2 FYNNEI.

The chain couples TRBV19 to TRBJ2-1, with D possibly TRBD2 on 6 matching bases. The germline CDR1 and CDR2 sequences are LNHDA and SQIVND (reference sequence). The CDR3 has 17 amino acids. The V end lost 4 bases, the J end lost 0 bases, and 16 bases lay between the germline ends. The CDR3 sequence: CASSTAGTSSSYNEQFF. The CDR3 DNA reads TGTGCCAGTAGTACGGCAGGGACTTCAAGCTCCTACAATGAGCAGTTCTTC.